This T cell receptor beta chain originates from a study of blood T cells in healthy people across ages. This clonotype was observed a few times. Its antigen is currently unknown. Looked up from germline, CDR1 is SQVTM and CDR2 is ANQGSEA. The V and J ends lost 5 bases and 7 bases, in that order; junction bases with no gene match: 6. The CDR3 runs to 14 residues. Study-wide findings and caveats: There were more naive CD4+ cells and higher diversity in long-lived donors than in aged donors. Observed TCR beta diversity per million T cells went down as age went up. This fall followed a roughly linear course with age.

A second about 6 to 12 cycle PCR used barcoded and J-beta primers. In TCRdb, the 5' RACE reads were re-called with MiXCR into one record per CDR3 protein. The top ten hold 15% of the sample, which has around 650,000 distinct CDR3 sequences, approximately 31% seen once. It was around 9 milliliters of peripheral blood that were drawn from each donor. Researchers isolated at least 6 million PBMCs per sample. The TCR originated in a woman older than 75 in good health. Sequencing was performed on blood. The rearrangement uses TRBV29-1 and TRBJ1-4; 11 bases are a match to TRBD1. Here the CDR3 DNA reads TGCAGCGTTCGTACCGGGACAGGGGGTGAAAAACTGTTTTTT. It specifies CSVRTGTGGEKLFF. The entire variable domain, with the rest obtained from reference TRBV29-1 and TRBJ1-4, is as follows: SAVISQKPSRDICQRGTSLTIQCQVDSQVTMMFWYRQQPGQSLTLIATANQGSEATYESGFVIDKFPISRPNLTFSTLTVSNMSPEDSSIYLCSVRTGTGGEKLFFGSGTQLSVL.